This T cell receptor beta chain was sequenced in a study of patients and donors after allogeneic stem cell transplantation (dated by TCRdb to about 2020). There are a few counts of this clonotype. What antigen it recognizes has not been identified. Nothing much larger sits one base from this clone, and base qualities are not available. Libraries were prepared through RT-PCR. Instrument on record: NextSeq 550. TCRdb took the public reads, trimmed them with fastp at Q25, ran MiXCR for clone calling and kept in-frame beta chains. Each entry is one CDR3 protein sequence, shown with its most common DNA and genes. The table for this sample lists approximately 140,000 distinct CDR3 sequences; about two fifths of them were counted only once. The top ten hold less than 60% of the sample. The CDR3 runs 15 amino acids, cysteine and phenylalanine included. Kept here is only the CDR3 DNA, which spans 45 bases and is read in frame from base 1. Per the germline V gene (reference sequence), SEHNR is the CDR1 and FQNEAQ is the CDR2. V lost 3 bases and J lost 2 bases; the stretch between them is 13 bases long.

This clonotype was sampled from a human donor who was either an allogeneic HSCT recipient or a stem cell or donor lymphocyte infusion donor (not recorded which). It is not recorded whose cells these are; they may come from a transplant donor. Source material: blood, either unsorted or a sorted T cell fraction (not recorded which). The rearrangement joined TRBV7-9 to TRBJ2-5, with no reliable assignment of the D segment. In nucleotide form, the sequence is TGTGCCAGCAGCTTTTGGGTGGGCCTTCAAGAGACCCAGTACTTC. Translated, this is CASSFWVGLQETQYF.